These 2 T cell receptor beta chains originate from one sample sequenced in a study of cytomegalovirus exposure and HLA in healthy donors. PCR involved 60 Vbeta and 13 Jbeta primers. Sequencing was performed with immunoSEQ multiplex PCR; in TCRdb, only in-frame clones are kept and a portion is missing. This sample has more than 110,000 clones; 73% occur once, and the top ten carry about 1.2%. Sequencing was performed on PBMCs. The receptor set was obtained from a woman aged 40-49 years in good health and CMV-seronegative.

The rearrangement joins TRBV9 to TRBJ2-7; the D gene is possibly TRBD2 (5 bases). Germline CDR1 reads SGDLS; CDR2 reads YYNGEE. V was cut by 2 bases and J by 1 base, with 10 bases left in between. This CDR3 comprises 14 residues. CDR3 in DNA: TGTGCCAGCAGCGTCGGGGATTTGTCCTACGAGCAGTACTTC. It encodes CASSVGDLSYEQYF.

The rearrangement links TRBV10-3 to TRBJ2-5; 8 nucleotides align to TRBD1. The CDR3 covers 14 residues. CDR1 ENHRY and CDR2 SYGVKD come from the germline V gene. J was trimmed by 1 base and V by 4 bases; bases with no gene match: 2. This chain's CDR3 is CAISGDRSQETQYF. The CDR3 DNA is TGTGCCATCAGTGGGGACAGGTCCCAAGAGACCCAGTACTTC.